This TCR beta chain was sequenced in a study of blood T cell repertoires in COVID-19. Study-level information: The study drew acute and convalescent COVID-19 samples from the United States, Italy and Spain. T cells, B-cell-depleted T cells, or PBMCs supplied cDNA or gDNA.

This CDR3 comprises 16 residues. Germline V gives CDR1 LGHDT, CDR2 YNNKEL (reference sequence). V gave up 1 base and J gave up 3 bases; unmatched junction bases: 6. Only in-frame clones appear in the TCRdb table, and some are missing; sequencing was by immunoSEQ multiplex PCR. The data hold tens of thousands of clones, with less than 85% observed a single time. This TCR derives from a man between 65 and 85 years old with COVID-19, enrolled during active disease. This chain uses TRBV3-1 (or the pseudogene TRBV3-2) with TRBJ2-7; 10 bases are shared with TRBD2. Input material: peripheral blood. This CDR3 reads CASSQVVLAGVYEQYF. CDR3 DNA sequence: TGTGCCAGCAGCCAAGTAGTCCTAGCGGGAGTCTACGAGCAGTACTTC.